One and the same sample provided the 4 T cell receptor beta chains below, sequenced in a study of breast tumors, draining lymph nodes, adjacent tissues. TCRdb redid the calling of the multiplex PCR reads with MiXCR, one entry per CDR3 protein. The table shows approximately 40,000 distinct CDR3 sequences, with around 35% occurring only once. The sample comprised breast tumor tissue. The source of these receptors is a female donor with breast cancer. Some clones in this sample may be carry-over from other donors' samples.

This clonotype has only a few counts. This rearrangement joins TRBV19 to TRBJ2-1; 7 bases align to TRBD2. The CDR3 is 14 residues long. Germline lookup yields CDR1 LNHDA and CDR2 SQIVND (reference sequence). Losses at the gene ends were 7 bases for V and 8 bases for J; bases not matched to a gene: 11. In nucleotides, the CDR3 is TGTGCCAGTAAGCCTGGCGGGAGTTTAGATGAGCAGTTCTTC. It codes for CASKPGGSLDEQFF.

This clonotype was seen a single time. This chain connects TRBV5-1 to TRBJ2-7; 9 bases are shared with TRBD1. V lost 4 bases and J lost 4; bases outside the gene matches: 6. Looked up from germline, CDR1 is SGHRS and CDR2 is YFSETQ. This CDR3 contains 14 residues. The CDR3 here is CASSEQGAAYEQYF. CDR3 nucleotides: TGCGCCAGCAGCGAACAGGGGGCGGCGTACGAGCAGTACTTC.

The chain employs TRBV18 and TRBJ2-5; 8 bases map to TRBD2. Trimming cost V 5 bases and J 5 bases; bases outside gene matches: 13. Germline CDR1 and CDR2: KGHSH and LQKENI. CDR3 length equals 16 residues. The CDR3 region has the DNA TGTGCCAGCTCATCAGGACGAGCGGGAGTCGGGGAGACCCAGTACTTC. The encoded protein is CASSSGRAGVGETQYF.

J is TRBJ1-1 and V is TRBV2; a possible D gene is TRBD1 (6 bases). Germline CDR1 is SNHLY and CDR2 is FYNNEI. The CDR3 sequence is 15 residues long. V was trimmed by 2 bases and J by 5 bases, leaving 15 bases between them. The CDR3 DNA is TGTGCCAGCAGTGAAAACGCACCAGGGGTTACTGAAGCTTTCTTT. As protein: CASSENAPGVTEAFF.